The 5 T cell receptor beta chains presented below share a single source sample, sequenced in a study of vaccination effects on CD4 cells after COVID-19. Sequencing was performed with immunoSEQ multiplex PCR; in TCRdb, only in-frame clones are kept and a portion is missing. The repertoire holds tens of thousands of clones, approximately 78% seen once, with over 15% in the top ten. For these TCRs, the target antigens are not known. Within the ViraFEST assay, antigen-specific CD4+ T cells underwent expansion with viral peptide pools prior to sequencing. Isolating CD4+ T cells followed 9 to 11 days of culture. By PCR, the person was confirmed to have had SARS-CoV-2 infection between March and December 2020. Sequencing was performed on CD4+ T cells from PBMCs cultured with HCoV-NL63 spike peptides, taken before COVID-19 vaccination. Every receptor here comes from a human donor who had a prior SARS-CoV-2 infection.

This clone was detected only a few times. The chain employs TRBV30 and TRBJ2-6; a possible D gene is TRBD2 (6 bases). The CDR3 is 15 residues long. Trimming stripped 6 bases from V and 4 bases from J, with 16 bases between. Germline V CDR1 and CDR2: GTSNPN, SVGIG (reference sequence). In nucleotides, the CDR3 is TGTGCCTGCCAACCAGGGACTCTGGGGGCCAACGTCCTGACTTTC. Amino acids: CACQPGTLGANVLTF.

The chain has TRBV9 and TRBJ1-5; D gene unclear. There are 15 residues in the CDR3. V lost 0 bases and J lost 1, with 8 bases in between. Germline CDR1 SGDLS, CDR2 YYNGEE. DNA of the CDR3: TGTGCCAGCAGCGTAGGACCCGGGAGCAATCAGCCCCAGCATTTT. Translated: CASSVGPGSNQPQHF.

By frequency in the sample, this clone is medium-sized. CDR3: CAINRVGSPLHF. The CDR3 DNA is TGTGCCATCAACAGGGTGGGTTCACCCCTCCACTTT. The chain has TRBV10-3 and TRBJ1-6; possible D gene TRBD1, 6 bases. The CDR3 length is 12 residues. Trimming removed 7 bases from V and 9 bases from J, with 10 bases in between. Germline CDR1 and CDR2: ENHRY and SYGVKD.

This chain uses TRBV19 with TRBJ1-1; no definite D call. Germline CDR1 and CDR2: LNHDA and SQIVND (reference sequence). The CDR3 extends over 15 amino acids. Trimming removed 3 bases at V and 1 base at J, with 12 bases between. The DNA of the CDR3 is TGTGCCAGTAGTATCAGGTCAGGAGGGAACACTGAAGCTTTCTTT. Amino acid sequence: CASSIRSGGNTEAFF.

The chain has TRBV2 and TRBJ1-5, with TRBD1 as a possible D gene (6 bases). Germline V gives CDR1 SNHLY, CDR2 FYNNEI. CDR3 length: 13 residues. The germline V and J ends were trimmed by 10 bases and 5 bases, with 15 bases remaining between them. The CDR3 here is CATGADRHQPQHF. CDR3 nucleotides: TGTGCCACCGGTGCGGACAGACATCAGCCCCAGCATTTT.